This passage covers 27 T cell receptor beta chains from one sample sequenced in a study of shared clonotypes between healthy human individuals. Here immunoSEQ multiplex PCR was the method, and the copy in TCRdb shows in-frame clones only, minus some. The repertoire holds 2 million to 2.5 million clones, with less than 95% as singletons. What was sequenced was naive CD4+ T cells from PBMCs. The subset is: CD45RA+ positively selected. Receptors were obtained from a man younger than 35 in good health. Some clones in this sample may be carry-over from other donors' samples.

V and J are TRBV6-5 and TRBJ2-5; the D gene is possibly TRBD1 (8 bases). V shed 6 bases and J shed 4 bases, with 18 bases lying between them. The CDR3 has 15 amino acids. Per germline, CDR1 MNHEY and CDR2 SVGAGI. The CDR3 DNA follows: TGTGCCAGCAGCTTAACAGGGGGGAGGGGAGAGACCCAGTACTTC. Its protein product is CASSLTGGRGETQYF.

This sequence joins TRBV5-1 and TRBJ2-1; 13 positions agree with TRBD2. The CDR3 contains 17 residues. V trimming: 4 bases; J trimming: 8 bases; junction bases outside the gene matches: 12. From germline, CDR1 is SGHRS and CDR2 YFSETQ. CDR3 region: CASSPEFTSGRAYEQFF. For the CDR3, the DNA is TGCGCCAGCAGCCCGGAATTTACTAGCGGGAGGGCGTATGAGCAGTTCTTC.

The gene calls are TRBV28 and TRBJ2-1; D uncertain. The germline V and J ends were trimmed by 7 bases and 0 bases, with 16 bases remaining between them. The CDR3 loop spans 16 amino acids. Germline CDR1 reads MDHEN; CDR2 reads SYDVKM. The CDR3 here is CASNNPIWASYNEQFF. CDR3 in DNA: TGTGCCAGCAATAACCCAATCTGGGCCTCCTACAATGAGCAGTTCTTC.

The chain has TRBV4-2 and TRBJ2-3; D unresolved. The CDR3 spans 15 residues. CDR1 and CDR2 from the germline V gene are LGHNA and YNFKEQ. The ends were cut back, 1 base at V and 1 base at J, with 9 bases in the middle. The CDR3 sequence: CASSQGTVGTDTQYF. The CDR3 DNA reads as TGTGCCAGCAGCCAAGGGACGGTTGGCACAGATACGCAGTATTTT.

The chain uses TRBV5-4 and TRBJ2-1; D call uncertain. This CDR3 spans 14 amino acids. Trimming took off 3 bases at V and 2 bases at J, with 9 bases between the two ends. Germline V gene data show CDR1 as SGHNT and CDR2 as YYREEE (reference sequence). CDR3 sequence reads: CASSSERAYNEQFF. The CDR3 DNA reads TGTGCCAGCAGCTCGGAGCGCGCCTACAATGAGCAGTTCTTC.

The chain employs TRBV23-1 and TRBJ2-6; TRBD1 might be the D (6 bases). TRBV23-1 is an ORF, with its function uncertain. Trimming removed 8 bases from V and 0 bases from J, with 17 bases in between. The CDR3 sequence is 17 residues long. The CDR3 reads CASPGQIPTSGANVLTF. For the CDR3, the DNA is TGCGCCAGCCCAGGACAGATACCTACCTCTGGGGCCAACGTCCTGACTTTC.

V usage is TRBV29-1 and J usage is TRBJ2-7, with a weak D call TRBD1 (5 bases). The CDR3 contains 12 residues. Trimming removed 6 bases from V and 3 bases from J, with 12 bases in between. Germline values: CDR1 SQVTM, CDR2 ANQGSEA. The DNA of the CDR3 is TGCAGCGTCGAGGACATACACTACGAGCAGTACTTC. It yields the protein CSVEDIHYEQYF.

The CDR3 loop is CASSHSGADEQYF. The CDR3 coding sequence is TGTGCCAGCAGCCATAGCGGGGCTGACGAGCAGTACTTC. The V call is TRBV27, the J call TRBJ2-7, with 8 bases matching TRBD2. Germline V gene data show CDR1 as MNHEY and CDR2 as SMNVEV (reference sequence). V gave up 6 bases and J gave up 5 bases; unmatched junction bases: 6. This CDR3 contains 13 residues.

This chain joins TRBV5-4 and TRBJ2-1; 7 bases fit TRBD2. The CDR3 covers 15 residues. Unmatched junction bases numbered 10, after V lost 6 bases and J lost 4 bases. Germline V gives CDR1 SGHNT, CDR2 YYREEE (reference sequence). DNA for the CDR3: TGTGCCAGCAAAAACACTAGCGCACAGTACAATGAGCAGTTCTTC. Its translation is CASKNTSAQYNEQFF. The complete variable domain, with remaining parts taken from reference TRBV5-4 and TRBJ2-1, reads ETGVTQSPTHLIKTRGQQVTLRCSSQSGHNTVSWYQQALGQGPQFIFQYYREEENGRGNFPPRFSGLQFPNYSSELNVNALELDDSALYLCASKNTSAQYNEQFFGPGTRLTVL.

CDR3 in amino acids: CASSLERGRTEAFF. In DNA, the CDR3 is TGCGCCAGCAGCTTGGAGAGAGGGAGGACTGAAGCTTTCTTT. V is TRBV5-1 and J is TRBJ1-1; D ambiguous. Germline lookup yields CDR1 SGHRS and CDR2 YFSETQ. This CDR3 has 14 residues. V dropped 0 bases and J dropped 5 bases, with 11 bases sitting between them.

CDR3 in amino acids: CASSAQGPGYGYTF. The CDR3, as DNA: TGCGCCAGCAGCGCACAGGGCCCTGGGTATGGCTACACCTTC. J is TRBJ1-2 and V is TRBV5-1, with D possibly being TRBD1 (6 bases). Deletions cut 4 bases from V and 5 bases from J, with 15 bases between. This CDR3 spans 14 amino acids. Germline CDR1 is SGHRS and CDR2 is YFSETQ.

The chain joins TRBV6-5 to TRBJ2-7, with a possible D match to TRBD1 (5 bases). V dropped 5 bases and J dropped 1 base, with 9 bases sitting between them. The CDR3 covers 13 residues. Germline V gene data show CDR1 as MNHEY and CDR2 as SVGAGI. This CDR3 is CASSEYRSYEQYF. The CDR3 DNA reads as TGTGCCAGCAGTGAATACAGGTCCTACGAGCAGTACTTC.

The chain uses TRBV5-1 and TRBJ2-1; 11 positions agree with TRBD2. Trimming removed 4 bases from V and 2 bases from J; junction bases left unmatched: 5. This CDR3 has 16 amino acids. The germline V gene encodes CDR1 SGHRS and CDR2 YFSETQ. The CDR3, as DNA: TGCGCCAGCAGCAACCTAGCGGGAGGCACCTACAATGAGCAGTTCTTC. It is translated as CASSNLAGGTYNEQFF.

The rearrangement uses TRBV20-1 and TRBJ1-2, with D hard to call. Germline V lookup: CDR1 DFQATT, CDR2 SNEGSKA (reference sequence). The CDR3 consists of 11 residues. The CDR3 DNA is TGCAGCCCGACATATAACTATGGCTACACCTTC. Its protein is CSPTYNYGYTF.

The chain links TRBV6-5 to TRBJ2-3; 7 positions agree with TRBD2. Germline assignment: CDR1 MNHEY and CDR2 SVGAGI. The J segment lost 3 bases and the V segment lost 10 bases, leaving 13 bases of the junction unmatched. The CDR3 totals 15 residues. DNA for the CDR3: TGTGCCACAAATCCGGGGGGTAGGCGGACAGATACGCAGTATTTT. It is translated as CATNPGGRRTDTQYF.

The chain uses TRBV6-1 and TRBJ1-1; 7 bases are shared with TRBD1. Unmatched junction bases numbered 7, after V lost 9 bases and J lost 0 bases. The CDR3 sequence is 14 residues long. CDR1 and CDR2 (germline): MNHNS, SASEGT. The CDR3 sequence: CASYYRGMNTEAFF. As DNA, the CDR3 is TGTGCCAGTTATTACAGGGGCATGAACACTGAAGCTTTCTTT.

The V call is TRBV10-3, the J call TRBJ2-2; D unclear. V was trimmed by 0 bases and J by 6 bases, leaving 8 bases between them. Germline values: CDR1 ENHRY, CDR2 SYGVKD. The CDR3 covers 14 residues. Here the CDR3 reads CAISESTPPGELFF. Written as DNA, the CDR3 is TGTGCCATCAGTGAGTCGACTCCCCCCGGGGAGCTGTTTTTT.

This clone was seen just once. The rearrangement links TRBV7-8 to TRBJ2-1, with 8 bases identical to TRBD1. The V and J ends lost 4 bases and 10 bases, in that order; junction bases with no gene match: 6. In germline, CDR1 is SGHVS, CDR2 FQNEAQ. This CDR3 has 13 amino acids. The CDR3 loop is CASSSDRAREQFF. The DNA of the CDR3 is TGTGCCAGCAGCTCGGACAGGGCGAGAGAGCAGTTCTTC.

The chain recombines TRBV11-3 with TRBJ2-1; perhaps TRBD2 as D (6 bases). CDR1 SGHNT and CDR2 YENEEA come from the germline V gene. There are 12 residues in the CDR3. V shed 5 bases and J shed 8 bases, with 10 bases lying between them. CDR3 loop: CASSRSGYEQFF. In DNA, the CDR3 is TGTGCCAGCAGCCGCAGCGGGTATGAGCAGTTCTTC.

A remark on this clone: This same CDR3 is encoded by further DNA sequences in the sample. This sequence joins TRBV9 and TRBJ2-3; 9 nucleotides align to TRBD1. V gave up 3 bases and J gave up 4 bases; unmatched junction bases: 0. Per the germline V gene, CDR1 is SGDLS and CDR2 is YYNGEE. This CDR3 is built from 13 residues. CDR3 loop: CASSGDRADTQYF. The CDR3 DNA reads as TGTGCCAGCAGCGGGGACAGGGCAGATACGCAGTATTTT.

This chain connects TRBV25-1 to TRBJ2-2; 7 bases are a match to TRBD2. V dropped 8 bases and J dropped 0; count of bases not matched to a gene: 6. The CDR3 length is 15 residues. CDR1 and CDR2 from the germline V gene are MGHDK and SYGVNS. The CDR3 DNA follows: TGTGCCAGCTCCCTGGGGGGGGCGAACACCGGGGAGCTGTTTTTT. Translating gives CASSLGGANTGELFF.

The genes are TRBV27 and TRBJ1-4, with D hard to call. The V end lost 5 bases, the J end lost 3 bases, and 16 bases lay between the germline ends. This CDR3 has 16 residues. Germline lookup yields CDR1 MNHEY and CDR2 SMNVEV (reference sequence). The CDR3 loop reads CASSPTPGKPNEKLFF. As DNA, the CDR3 is TGTGCCAGCAGTCCCACCCCCGGGAAGCCTAATGAAAAACTGTTTTTT.

The chain carries TRBV7-2 and TRBJ2-5, with D unresolved. The V and J ends lost 5 bases and 4 bases respectively, with 14 bases between them. Germline-derived CDR1 and CDR2 are SGHTA and FQGNSA. This CDR3 has 14 amino acids. The CDR3 region has the DNA TGTGCCAGCAGCGCCCTGAAATTGTTAGAGACCCAGTACTTC. Translation: CASSALKLLETQYF.

This chain uses TRBV2 with TRBJ1-2; tentative D call: TRBD1 (5 bases). The CDR3 covers 13 residues. The germline gives CDR1 SNHLY, CDR2 FYNNEI. V was shortened by 6 bases and J by 8 bases, with 16 bases between the two germline ends. CDR3 nucleotide sequence: TGTGCCAGCAGAACCGGGACGGAGGGCGGCTACACCTTC. As protein: CASRTGTEGGYTF.

The chain couples TRBV7-3 to TRBJ2-6, with D possibly TRBD1 on 6 matching bases. From germline, CDR1 is SGHTA and CDR2 FQGTGA. V was clipped by 5 bases and J by 4 bases, with 12 bases between them. CDR3 size: 15 residues. CDR3 sequence reads: CASSAQGSGANVLTF. As DNA, the CDR3 is TGTGCCAGCAGCGCTCAGGGGTCCGGGGCCAACGTCCTGACTTTC.

The rearrangement joins TRBV5-6 to TRBJ2-5; 8 nucleotides agree with TRBD1. CDR1 and CDR2 (germline): SGHDT, YYEEEE. The V segment lost 5 bases and the J segment 5 bases; nucleotides outside the gene matches: 14. The CDR3 runs to 16 residues. The CDR3 coding sequence is TGTGCCAGCAGTTCCTCCGAGACAGGGGCTGTGGAGACCCAGTACTTC. As protein: CASSSSETGAVETQYF.

The rearrangement links TRBV5-4 to TRBJ1-1; D gene uncertain. The CDR3 contains 14 residues. V lost 0 bases and J lost 2, with 8 bases in between. From germline, CDR1 is SGHNT and CDR2 YYREEE (reference sequence). The CDR3 sequence is CASSLAADNTEAFF. The DNA of the CDR3 is TGTGCCAGCAGCTTGGCGGCCGATAACACTGAAGCTTTCTTT.